Listed here is a single T cell receptor beta chain. Its target is not known. This record belongs to a study of naive and memory T cell subsets. Study results and limitations: In CD4 and CD8 cells, diversity dropped from naive through EMRA.

Both TRBC1 and TRBC2 were covered by a beta constant-region primer of two equimolar oligonucleotides. Four rounds of PCR amplified the ligated cDNA using nested alpha and beta constant-region primers plus SP2. One entry per CDR3 protein results from TCRdb running MiXCR on the UMI-ligation and nested PCR reads. The sample records 9,500 to 10,000 distinct CDR3 sequences, roughly 5.5% being singletons. V was cut by 4 bases and J by 6 bases, with 16 bases left in between. The CDR3 sequence is 14 residues long. The V gene's germline CDR1 is SGHTA and CDR2 FQGNSA. The sequence was collected from a human donor in good health. What was sequenced was CD4+ TEMRA cells from blood. The subset is: effector memory re-expressing CD45RA, CD45RA+ CD27-. The chain joins TRBV7-2 to TRBJ2-7, with D hard to call. This CDR3 reads CASSSQYSGSEQYF. DNA of the CDR3: TGTGCCAGCAGCTCCCAGTATTCGGGCTCCGAGCAGTACTTC.